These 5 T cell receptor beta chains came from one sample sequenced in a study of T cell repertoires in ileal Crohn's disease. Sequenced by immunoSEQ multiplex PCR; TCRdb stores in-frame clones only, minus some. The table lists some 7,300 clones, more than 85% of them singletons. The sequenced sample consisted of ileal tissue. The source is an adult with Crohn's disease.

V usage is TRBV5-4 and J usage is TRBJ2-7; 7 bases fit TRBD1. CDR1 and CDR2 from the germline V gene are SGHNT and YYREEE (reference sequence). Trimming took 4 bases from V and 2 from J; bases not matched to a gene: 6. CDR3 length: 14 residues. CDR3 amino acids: CASSNPGQPYEQYF. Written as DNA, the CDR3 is TGTGCCAGCAGCAATCCGGGACAGCCCTACGAGCAGTACTTC.

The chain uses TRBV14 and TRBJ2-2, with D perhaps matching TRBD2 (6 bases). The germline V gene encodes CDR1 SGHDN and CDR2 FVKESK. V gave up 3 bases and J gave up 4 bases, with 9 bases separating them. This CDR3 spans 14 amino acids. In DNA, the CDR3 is TGTGCCAGCAGCCACAAGGGACTCACCGGGGAGCTGTTTTTT. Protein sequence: CASSHKGLTGELFF.

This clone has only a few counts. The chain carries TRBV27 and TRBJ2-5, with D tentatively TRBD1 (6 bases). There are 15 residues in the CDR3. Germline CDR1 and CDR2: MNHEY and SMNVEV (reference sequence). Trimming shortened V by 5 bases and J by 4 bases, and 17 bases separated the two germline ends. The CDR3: CASSHTGTWGETQYF. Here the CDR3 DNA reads TGTGCCAGCAGTCACACAGGGACGTGGGGAGAGACCCAGTACTTC.

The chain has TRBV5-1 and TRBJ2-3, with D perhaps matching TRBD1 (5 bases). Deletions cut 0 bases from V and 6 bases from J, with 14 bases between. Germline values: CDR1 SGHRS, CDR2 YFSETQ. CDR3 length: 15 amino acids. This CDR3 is CASSLGQGLRDTQYF. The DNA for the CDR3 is TGCGCCAGCAGCTTGGGGCAGGGCCTTAGGGATACGCAGTATTTT. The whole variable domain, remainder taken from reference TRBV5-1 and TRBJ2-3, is KAGVTQTPRYLIKTRGQQVTLSCSPISGHRSVSWYQQTPGQGLQFLFEYFSETQRNKGNFPGRFSGRQFSNSRSEMNVSTLELGDSALYLCASSLGQGLRDTQYFGPGTRLTVL.

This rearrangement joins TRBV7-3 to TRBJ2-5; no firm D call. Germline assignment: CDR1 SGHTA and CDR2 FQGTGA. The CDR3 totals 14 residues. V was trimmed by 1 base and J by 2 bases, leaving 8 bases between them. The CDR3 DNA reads TGTGCCAGCAGCTTAAGTGGGCAGCAAGAGACCCAGTACTTC. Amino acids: CASSLSGQQETQYF.